This TCR beta chain was captured by sequencing in a study of OX40 agonist ivuxolimab in advanced cancers. Broader study findings: Compared with others, partial responders at 0.1-3.0 mg/kg displayed clonal expansion among the lowest.

V trimming: 5 bases; J trimming: 5 bases; junction bases outside the gene matches: 4. The CDR3 length is 14 residues. Germline values: CDR1 MGHRA, CDR2 YSYEKL. Generated by immunoSEQ multiplex PCR, the TCRdb table keeps only in-frame clones and is missing some. The sample includes more than 50,000 clones, approximately 86% seen only once; the top ten take over 0.7%. As for this clone: Its matching antigen is unknown.

Sequenced material: CD4+ or CD8+ T cells sorted from blood, taken in a trial of the OX40 agonist ivuxolimab. The clonotype was recovered from an adult with an advanced solid tumor such as melanoma, head and neck, liver or kidney cancer. The V call is TRBV4-1, the J call TRBJ2-2, with TRBD1 identical over 8 bases. In nucleotides, the CDR3 is TGCGCCAGCAGCTTCCAGGGGGCTACCGGGGAGCTGTTTTTT. As protein: CASSFQGATGELFF.